The 32 T cell receptor beta chains below were found in one sample sequenced in a study of T cells in Graves' hyperthyroidism and ophthalmopathy. Amplification of TCR beta CDR3 regions was performed using RNA transcripts as template. The HTBI primer set was used in a first-round RT-PCR of the TCR CDR3. TCRdb reanalysed the multiplex PCR reads using MiXCR and keeps one entry per CDR3 protein. In the table there are 750,000 to 900,000 distinct CDR3 sequences, 35% to 45% of which are singletons. Input material: blood. All receptors derive from a man younger than 30 with Graves' hyperthyroidism.

Only a few counts were recorded for this clonotype. The chain recombines TRBV7-9 with TRBJ2-7; maybe TRBD1 (5 bases). Trimming took off 3 bases at V and 6 bases at J, with 9 bases between the two ends. The CDR3 is made up of 12 amino acids. The germline V gene has CDR1 SEHNR and CDR2 FQNEAQ (reference sequence). In DNA, the CDR3 is TGTGCCAGCAGCTTCGCAGGGTTCGAGCAGTACTTC. Translation: CASSFAGFEQYF.

This clonotype was seen repeatedly, ten times or more. The V call is TRBV29-1, the J call TRBJ1-1; D call uncertain. Germline values: CDR1 SQVTM, CDR2 ANQGSEA. The CDR3 runs to 11 residues. V dropped 3 bases and J dropped 9 bases, with 11 bases sitting between them. Here the CDR3 DNA reads TGCAGCGTTGAGGTGCAACAGCAAGCTTTCTTT. Amino acids: CSVEVQQQAFF.

This clonotype was observed many times. V is TRBV7-2 and J is TRBJ1-2; D may be TRBD1 (6 bases). The ends were cut back, 5 bases at V and 5 bases at J, with 12 bases in the middle. The CDR3 contains 13 residues. Germline CDR1 is SGHTA and CDR2 is FQGNSA. This CDR3 is CASSEQGGYGYTF. The CDR3 nucleotides read TGTGCCAGCAGCGAACAGGGCGGGTATGGCTACACCTTC.

This clonotype was seen a few times. The V call is TRBV2, the J call TRBJ1-5, with D unresolved. The CDR3 contains 17 residues. Germline V CDR1 and CDR2: SNHLY, FYNNEI. V was trimmed by 0 bases and J by 3 bases, leaving 15 bases between them. CDR3 residues: CASSEALGPYYNQPQHF. CDR3 in DNA: TGTGCCAGCAGTGAAGCGCTAGGGCCCTACTACAATCAGCCCCAGCATTTT.

With regard to this clonotype: A much larger clone lies one base from this, so it may be a read error. The CDR3 sequence is CASSLGTGGGTQYF. The CDR3 bases are TGTGCCAGCAGCCTAGGGACAGGGGGAGGGACCCAGTACTTC. The chain is built from TRBV7-8 and TRBJ2-5; 11 nucleotides match TRBD1. Germline V CDR1 and CDR2: SGHVS, FQNEAQ. This CDR3 contains 14 residues. With V trimmed by 5 bases and J by 7 bases, 6 bases remained unmatched.

This rearrangement joins TRBV25-1 to TRBJ1-1, with D unresolved. The CDR3 extends over 14 amino acids. In germline, CDR1 is MGHDK, CDR2 SYGVNS. Trimming pared 5 bases from V and 3 bases from J, leaving 13 bases between. The CDR3 nucleotides are TGTGCCAGCAGTTTAGGAAGCAGACACACTGAAGCTTTCTTT. This sequence encodes CASSLGSRHTEAFF.

In this sample, this clonotype turned up a few times. As the CDR3 is not closed by the conserved phenylalanine or tryptophan, this likely results from a read error. The chain is built from TRBV20-1 and TRBJ2-7; D uncertain. The CDR3 contains 12 residues. Germline CDR1 reads DFQATT; CDR2 reads SNEGSKA (reference sequence). Trimming shortened V by 5 bases and J by 7 bases, and 15 bases separated the two germline ends. Written as DNA, the CDR3 is TGCAGTGCTGATACAGAAACATGGGAGCAGTACCTC. Protein: CSADTETWEQYL.

This clonotype was seen many times. The chain couples TRBV10-3 to TRBJ1-1; D uncertain. The CDR3 has 12 amino acids. Germline V CDR1 and CDR2: ENHRY, SYGVKD. V dropped 0 bases and J dropped 10 bases, with 9 bases sitting between them. The CDR3 loop is CAISESHIGAFF. CDR3 nucleotides: TGTGCCATCAGTGAGTCTCATATAGGAGCTTTCTTT.

This clonotype was picked up a small number of times. The V call is TRBV9, the J call TRBJ2-2, with D perhaps TRBD2 (5 bases). V shed 5 bases and J shed 10 bases, with 21 bases lying between them. CDR1 SGDLS and CDR2 YYNGEE come from the germline V gene. The CDR3 is 15 residues long. The CDR3 spells CASSLAPTRPPELFF. The CDR3 region has the DNA TGTGCCAGCAGTCTAGCTCCAACTCGCCCTCCGGAGCTGTTTTTT.

This clonotype was counted between two and nine times. The chain combines TRBV7-9 with TRBJ2-5; 7 bases are shared with TRBD1. With 11 bases clipped from V and 4 bases from J, the junction kept 16 bases outside the gene matches. CDR1 SEHNR and CDR2 FQNEAQ come from the germline V gene (reference sequence). The length of the CDR3 is 15 residues. The CDR3 bases are TGTGCCTGGAGTAGAGGGGGCCTCAGGGGAGAGACCCAGTACTTC. Residues: CAWSRGGLRGETQYF. Full variable domain (rest looked up from reference TRBV7-9 and TRBJ2-5): DTGVSQNPRHKITKRGQNVTFRCDPISEHNRLYWYRQTLGQGPEFLTYFQNEAQLEKSRLLSDRFSAERPKGSFSTLEIQRTEQGDSAMYLCAWSRGGLRGETQYFGPGTRLLVL.

In its sample, this clonotype was seen many times. V and J are TRBV7-9 and TRBJ2-5; TRBD2 might be the D (6 bases). The V gene's germline CDR1 is SEHNR and CDR2 FQNEAQ (reference sequence). Trimming pared 5 bases from V and 2 bases from J, leaving 12 bases between. The CDR3 extends over 14 amino acids. The CDR3 nucleotides read TGTGCCAGCAGCCCTGGGGCGGGACAAGAGACCCAGTACTTC. Translation: CASSPGAGQETQYF.

This clonotype was counted between two and nine times. The chain joins TRBV10-2 to TRBJ2-7, with D possibly TRBD1 on 6 matching bases. The V gene lost 6 bases and the J gene lost 3 bases, with 12 bases spanning the gap. Per germline, CDR1 WSHSY and CDR2 SAAADI. This CDR3 spans 13 amino acids. CDR3 sequence (DNA): TGCGCCAGCAGGGCAGGGGTGAACTACGAGCAGTACTTC. Translation: CASRAGVNYEQYF.

With regard to this clonotype: Without the conserved terminal phenylalanine or tryptophan, this CDR3 likely stems from a read error. The chain is built from TRBV5-1 and TRBJ2-7, with a weak D call TRBD1 (5 bases). Germline CDR1 and CDR2: SGHRS and YFSETQ. V was shortened by 0 bases and J by 4 bases, with 8 bases between the two germline ends. This CDR3 has 13 amino acids. CDR3 nucleotide sequence: TGCGCCAGCAGCTTGGAGGGGCTGTACGAGCAGTACCTC. This encodes CASSLEGLYEQYL.

Concerning this clonotype itself: Compared with germline, one end of the junction differs, possibly owing to a read error. The J gene is TRBJ2-6, the V gene TRBV10-3, with a weak D call TRBD1 (6 bases). Germline V gene sequence: CDR1 ENHRY, CDR2 SYGVKD. This CDR3 is built from 11 residues. DNA of the CDR3: TGTGCCATCAGTGAGGGGGACACTGAAGCTTTC. It specifies CAISEGDTEAF.

This clonotype was seen ten or more times. This sequence joins TRBV19 and TRBJ1-5, with unresolved D. The CDR3 has 14 amino acids. The V end lost 7 bases, the J end lost 0 bases, and 10 bases lay between the germline ends. CDR1 is LNHDA, CDR2 SQIVND, per germline (reference sequence). DNA for the CDR3: TGTGCCAGTACGGCATTGGTTAGCAATCAGCCCCAGCATTTT. It specifies CASTALVSNQPQHF.

In regard to this clonotype: Mismatch with germline at one junction end may stem from a read error. V and J are TRBV7-2 and TRBJ2-7; 7 nucleotides agree with TRBD1. The CDR3 runs 13 residues. CDR1 is SGHTA, CDR2 FQGNSA, per germline. CDR3: CASSRDRGGEQYF. The CDR3 DNA reads TGCGCCAGCAGCCGGGACAGAGGGGGCGAGCAGTACTTC. The full variable domain, in which reference TRBV7-2 and TRBJ2-7 provide the parts outside the CDR3, is GAGVSQSPSNKVTEKGKDVELRCDPISGHTALYWYRQSLGQGLEFLIYFQGNSAPDKSGLPSDRFSAERTGGSVSTLTIQRTQQEDSAVYLCASSRDRGGEQYFGPGTRLTVT.

Comments on this clonotype: This may be a read error, as it is one base from a much larger clone. This chain uses TRBV9 with TRBJ1-1; maybe TRBD1 (5 bases). With 0 bases removed from V and 2 bases from J, the gap between germline ends came to 8 bases. In germline, CDR1 is SGDLS, CDR2 YYNGEE. CDR3 length: 14 amino acids. CDR3 region: CASSVVGDNTEAFF. DNA for the CDR3: TGTGCCAGCAGCGTAGTCGGGGACAACACTGAAGCTTTCTTT.

This clonotype was seen only a few times. The chain carries TRBV20-1 and TRBJ2-2; D is undetermined. CDR1 and CDR2 (germline): DFQATT, SNEGSKA (reference sequence). V shed 5 bases and J shed 5 bases, with 9 bases lying between them. The CDR3 extends over 12 amino acids. The CDR3: CSAGPQTGELFF. In DNA form, the CDR3 reads TGCAGTGCTGGTCCCCAGACCGGGGAGCTGTTTTTT.

As concerns this clonotype: One base away lies a much larger clone, so this may be a sequencing read error. V gene TRBV2 combines with J gene TRBJ1-1, with D perhaps TRBD1 (6 bases). V gave up 6 bases and J gave up 6 bases, with 17 bases separating them. Germline-derived CDR1 and CDR2 are SNHLY and FYNNEI. The CDR3 is 14 amino acids. Here the CDR3 reads CASSQGQWDPEAFF. CDR3 bases: TGTGCCAGCAGCCAAGGACAGTGGGACCCTGAAGCTTTCTTT.

This clonotype appeared a few times. The rearrangement links TRBV10-3 to TRBJ2-7; D gene ambiguous. The germline V gene encodes CDR1 ENHRY and CDR2 SYGVKD. The length of the CDR3 is 14 residues. Between the trimmed V and J ends, which lost 10 bases and 1 base, there was a span of 17 bases. The CDR3 protein is CASSLHRLSYEQYF. In DNA form, the CDR3 reads TGTGCCAGCAGCCTACATCGATTATCCTACGAGCAGTACTTC.

This clonotype was detected many times. The chain couples TRBV19 to TRBJ1-1; D call uncertain. The CDR3 is 11 residues long. Germline V gives CDR1 LNHDA, CDR2 SQIVND (reference sequence). The ends were cut back, 7 bases at V and 1 base at J, with 4 bases in the middle. CDR3 region: CASMGNTEAFF. CDR3 DNA: TGTGCCAGTATGGGGAACACTGAAGCTTTCTTT.

This chain connects TRBV7-2 to TRBJ1-5; D remains unclear. V was shortened by 1 base and J by 3 bases, with 13 bases between the two germline ends. The CDR3 loop spans 16 amino acids. Germline V gives CDR1 SGHTA, CDR2 FQGNSA. The CDR3 reads CASSLDVRVSNQPQHF. CDR3 bases: TGTGCCAGCAGCTTAGATGTTCGGGTCTCCAATCAGCCCCAGCATTTT.

The CDR3 bases are TGTGCCATTTATGGTGGGCTCGAGCAGTACTTC. Protein: CAIYGGLEQYF. The chain recombines TRBV10-3 with TRBJ2-7; D is undetermined. Germline CDR1 is ENHRY and CDR2 is SYGVKD. Trimming took off 9 bases at V and 6 bases at J, with 12 bases between the two ends. This CDR3 region has 11 residues.

This clonotype was seen repeatedly, ten times or more. The V and J genes are TRBV6-1 and TRBJ1-5, with no clear D. CDR1 is MNHNS, CDR2 SASEGT, per germline. Trimming left V 4 bases short and J 2 bases short, with 6 bases between. The CDR3 extends over 13 amino acids. The CDR3 coding sequence is TGTGCCAGCAGTGGACTGCGCAATCAGCCCCAGCATTTT. Its protein product is CASSGLRNQPQHF.

This clonotype was counted between two and nine times. One junction end does not reproduce the germline sequence, and a read error may be involved. The CDR3 coding sequence is TGTGCCAGCAGTCTGCCGGGGGCCCCGGGTTTGAGACGTTACGAGCAGTACTTC. Its translation is CASSLPGAPGLRRYEQYF. This chain joins TRBV10-3 and TRBJ2-7; D may match TRBD1 or TRBD2 (6 bases each). Germline V gene sequence: CDR1 ENHRY, CDR2 SYGVKD. This CDR3 has 18 residues.

CDR3 DNA: TGTGCCAGTAGTCCCCTAGGGCGGAGACAAGAGACCCAGTACTTC. It is translated as CASSPLGRRQETQYF. The chain employs TRBV19 and TRBJ2-5, with no clear D. Trimming removed 5 bases at V and 2 bases at J, with 15 bases between. The V gene's germline CDR1 is LNHDA and CDR2 SQIVND (reference sequence). The CDR3 is made up of 15 amino acids.

The V gene is TRBV7-6, the J gene TRBJ1-5, with a possible D match to TRBD1 (5 bases). V lost 0 bases and J lost 3, with 9 bases in between. Germline lookup yields CDR1 SGHVS and CDR2 FNYEAQ. The CDR3 loop spans 15 amino acids. CDR3 protein: CASSLALGLNQPQHF. Written as DNA, the CDR3 is TGTGCCAGCAGCTTAGCGCTGGGGCTCAATCAGCCCCAGCATTTT.

On this clonotype itself: This may arise from a read error, as a much more abundant clone is one base away. This rearrangement joins TRBV7-2 to TRBJ1-5; 7 bases fit TRBD1. The CDR3 covers 15 residues. Per the germline V gene, CDR1 is SGHTA and CDR2 is FQGNSA. With 8 bases clipped from V and 3 bases from J, the junction kept 10 bases outside the gene matches. CDR3 sequence: CASGQSGQINQPQHF. The CDR3 DNA reads as TGTGCCAGCGGCCAGTCGGGACAGATCAATCAGCCCCAGCATTTT.

The count of this clonotype is one. This sequence joins TRBV29-1 and TRBJ2-7, with 7 bases matching TRBD1. With V trimmed by 1 base and J by 6 bases, 3 bases remained unmatched. This CDR3 spans 12 amino acids. Germline V gives CDR1 SQVTM, CDR2 ANQGSEA. CDR3 sequence reads: CSVEGAGGEQYF. In DNA form, the CDR3 reads TGCAGCGTTGAAGGGGCAGGGGGCGAGCAGTACTTC.

There are many counts of this clonotype. CDR3 sequence (DNA): TGTGCCAGCAGTGAAGGGACAGAAGGGGGAAAACTGTTTTTT. This encodes CASSEGTEGGKLFF. This chain links TRBV2 with TRBJ1-4, with D possibly TRBD1 on 6 matching bases. The CDR3 spans 14 residues. Germline assignment: CDR1 SNHLY and CDR2 FYNNEI. V was cut by 1 base and J by 10 bases, with 13 bases left in between.

The chain links TRBV6-5 to TRBJ2-5; D possibly corresponds to TRBD2 (5 bases). The CDR3 sequence is 11 residues long. V shed 8 bases and J shed 7 bases, with 11 bases lying between them. Germline loops: CDR1 MNHEY, CDR2 SVGAGI. This chain's CDR3 is CASGEGGTQYF. The CDR3 region has the DNA TGTGCCAGCGGAGAAGGAGGGACCCAGTACTTC.

Only a few counts were recorded for this clonotype. This sequence joins TRBV6-6 and TRBJ1-4, with D perhaps TRBD1 (6 bases). CDR3 length: 13 amino acids. Trimming took off 11 bases at V and 5 bases at J, with 15 bases between the two ends. CDR1 is MNHNY and CDR2 is SVGAGI in the germline V gene (reference sequence). The DNA of the CDR3 is TGTGCCGCCTCGATGGACAGAAATGAAAAACTGTTTTTT. As protein: CAASMDRNEKLFF.